These 7 T cell receptor beta chains were all obtained from the same sample, sequenced in a study of blood T cell repertoires in COVID-19. Measured with immunoSEQ multiplex PCR; TCRdb has only the in-frame clones, and not every one. The sample has a few hundred thousand clones; around 87% are singletons. Sequenced: PBMCs or T cells enriched from blood (not recorded which). The receptors originated from a woman between 40 and 50 years old who had recovered from COVID-19.

V gene TRBV11-3 combines with J gene TRBJ2-3; perhaps TRBD2 as D (6 bases). Per the germline V gene, CDR1 is SGHNT and CDR2 is YENEEA. With 3 bases removed from V and 6 bases from J, the gap between germline ends came to 13 bases. The CDR3 loop spans 14 amino acids. The CDR3 sequence: CASSFGQGLDTQYF. The CDR3 nucleotides are TGTGCCAGCAGCTTTGGGCAGGGACTGGATACGCAGTATTTT.

The CDR3 coding sequence is TGTGCCACCAGTGACTCGGGGGGAGACAGGGGGCGGGATGCGGATGGCTACACCTTC. It specifies CATSDSGGDRGRDADGYTF. The J gene is TRBJ1-2, the V gene TRBV24-1; 10 bases fit TRBD1. J was trimmed by 6 bases and V by 4 bases; bases with no gene match: 19. This CDR3 spans 19 amino acids. The V gene's germline CDR1 is KGHDR and CDR2 SFDVKD.

CDR3 nucleotide sequence: TGTGCCAGCAGCTCGCCGGGACAGGCTATAACTAACTATGGCTACACCTTC. This gives the protein CASSSPGQAITNYGYTF. The chain has TRBV7-9 and TRBJ1-2, with 8 bases identical to TRBD1. Germline CDR1 SEHNR, CDR2 FQNEAQ (reference sequence). V was clipped by 4 bases and J by 0 bases; unmatched bases: 10. This CDR3 spans 17 amino acids.

The chain links TRBV2 to TRBJ1-2; D uncertain. CDR1 is SNHLY, CDR2 FYNNEI, per germline. The CDR3 extends over 13 amino acids. V lost 4 bases to trimming and J lost 8 bases, with 14 bases between them. The CDR3 bases are TGTGCCAGCAGTGGAGGACCTGAGGGCGGCTACACCTTC. It codes for CASSGGPEGGYTF.

The genes are TRBV5-6 and TRBJ1-6; 12 bases fit TRBD1. Per the germline V gene, CDR1 is SGHDT and CDR2 is YYEEEE. The CDR3 runs to 15 residues. J was trimmed by 12 bases and V by 4 bases; bases with no gene match: 8. The CDR3 DNA follows: TGTGCCAGCAGCGCAGGGACAGGGGGCGCGGAACCCCTCCACTTT. This gives the protein CASSAGTGGAEPLHF.

This clone appeared a single time. The V and J genes are TRBV6-5 and TRBJ1-2; maybe TRBD1 (6 bases). The CDR3 totals 14 residues. The V gene lost 6 bases and the J gene lost 2 bases, with 13 bases spanning the gap. Germline assignment: CDR1 MNHEY and CDR2 SVGAGI. The CDR3 here is CASRRTALNYGYTF. In DNA form, the CDR3 reads TGTGCCAGCAGGCGGACAGCCCTGAACTATGGCTACACCTTC.

The J gene is TRBJ2-7, the V gene TRBV30; TRBD2 is a possible D gene (6 bases). The ends were cut back, 2 bases at V and 3 bases at J, with 8 bases in the middle. Germline loops: CDR1 GTSNPN, CDR2 SVGIG (reference sequence). The CDR3 is made up of 12 amino acids. The CDR3 region is CAWSPAGYEQYF. The CDR3 DNA reads TGTGCCTGGAGTCCAGCGGGCTACGAGCAGTACTTC.